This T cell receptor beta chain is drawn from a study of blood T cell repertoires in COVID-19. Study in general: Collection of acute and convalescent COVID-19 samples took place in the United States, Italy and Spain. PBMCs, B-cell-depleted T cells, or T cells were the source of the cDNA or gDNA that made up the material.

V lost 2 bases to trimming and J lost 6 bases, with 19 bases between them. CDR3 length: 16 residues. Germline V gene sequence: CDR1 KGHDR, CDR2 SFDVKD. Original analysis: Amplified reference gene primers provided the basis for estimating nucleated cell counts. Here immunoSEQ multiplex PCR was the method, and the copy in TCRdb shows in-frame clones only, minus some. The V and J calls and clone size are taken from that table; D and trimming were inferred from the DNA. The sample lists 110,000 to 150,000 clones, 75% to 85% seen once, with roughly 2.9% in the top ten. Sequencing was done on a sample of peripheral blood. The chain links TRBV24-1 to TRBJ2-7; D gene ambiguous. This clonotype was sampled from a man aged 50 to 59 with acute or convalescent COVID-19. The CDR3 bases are TGTGCCACCAGTGATTCATACGGCGGAATAGCTGGCGAGCAGTACTTC. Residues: CATSDSYGGIAGEQYF.